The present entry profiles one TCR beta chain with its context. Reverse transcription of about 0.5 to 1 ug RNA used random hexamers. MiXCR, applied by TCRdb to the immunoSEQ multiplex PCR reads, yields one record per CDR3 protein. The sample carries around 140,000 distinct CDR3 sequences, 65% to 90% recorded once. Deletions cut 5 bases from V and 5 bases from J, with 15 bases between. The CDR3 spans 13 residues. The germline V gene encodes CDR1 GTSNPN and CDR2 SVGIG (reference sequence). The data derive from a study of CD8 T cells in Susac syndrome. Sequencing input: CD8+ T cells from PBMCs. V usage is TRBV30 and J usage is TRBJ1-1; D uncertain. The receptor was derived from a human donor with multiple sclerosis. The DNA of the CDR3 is TGTGCCTGGTGGACCCAGATGAGGACTGAAGCTTTCTTT. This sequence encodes CAWWTQMRTEAFF.